One and the same sample provided the 32 T cell receptor beta chains below, sequenced in a study of tumor-infiltrating lymphocytes in primary liver carcinoma. Unsorted bulk tissue of about 17-32 mg yielded co-extracted RNA and DNA. Production of TCR beta cDNA used approximately 0.55 ug total RNA together with a constant-region primer. Researchers made the TCR beta libraries by running three nested multiplex PCR rounds with slightly modified ARM-PCR. The opening two PCR rounds, around 9 cycles each, paired TRBV1-TRBV30 forward primers with a C-beta reverse primer. TCRdb used MiXCR to reprocess the multiplex PCR reads, holding one entry per CDR3 protein. The table records approximately 47,000 distinct CDR3 sequences, over 65% of them present only once. The sample consisted of liver tumor tissue from sampling region 3. The sample's subset: tumor region T3, left-lateral pole. These receptor sequences come from a man in his forties with primary liver carcinoma and hepatitis B virus infection.

This rearrangement joins TRBV6-5 to TRBJ2-3, with 10 positions matching TRBD1. The CDR3 consists of 14 residues. Germline V gives CDR1 MNHEY, CDR2 SVGAGI. The CDR3 sequence is CVGSYGVGTGAQYF. Here the CDR3 DNA reads TGTGTCGGCAGTTACGGGGTAGGGACAGGGGCCCAGTATTTT.

In the case of this clonotype: This could be a read error, since a much larger clone is one nucleotide away. This chain joins TRBV7-9 and TRBJ2-5; no clear D. This CDR3 has 13 residues. Germline values: CDR1 SEHNR, CDR2 FQNEAQ (reference sequence). V dropped 4 bases and J dropped 7 bases, with 13 bases sitting between them. The CDR3 coding sequence is TGTGCCAGCAGCTCCGACTCAGAAGGGACCCAGTACTTC. Amino acids: CASSSDSEGTQYF.

The chain carries TRBV6-6 and TRBJ2-1, with 10 bases matching TRBD2. Germline CDR1 MNHNY, CDR2 SVGAGI (reference sequence). V lost 7 bases, J lost 8 bases, and 11 bases stayed unmatched. The CDR3 covers 15 residues. The CDR3 region is CASKGPGLAYYEQFF. CDR3 nucleotide sequence: TGTGCCAGCAAAGGGCCGGGACTAGCGTACTATGAGCAGTTCTTC.

Turning to this clonotype: Its ends do not fully match the called genes, so a read error is possible. The chain uses TRBV11-3 and TRBJ2-7, with D possibly matching TRBD1 (6 bases). CDR1 is SGHNT and CDR2 is YENEEA in the germline V gene. This CDR3 is 14 amino acids long. This CDR3 reads CASSPTGSSCERYF. CDR3 DNA sequence: TGTGCCAGCAGCCCAACAGGGAGCTCCTGCGAGCGGTACTTC.

In regard to this clonotype: Lacking the conserved final phenylalanine or tryptophan, this CDR3 likely reflects a read error. This chain connects TRBV12-3 or TRBV12-4 to TRBJ2-1; TRBD2 might be the D (5 bases). Trimming removed 7 bases from V and 7 bases from J, with 11 bases in between. This CDR3 is 12 amino acids long. The chain's CDR3 is CASNGDYNEQFL. The DNA for the CDR3 is TGTGCCAGCAATGGAGACTATAATGAGCAGTTCTTA.

This clonotype was observed a single time. The germline gene is not matched at one end of the junction; a read error may be the cause. The chain uses TRBV4-1 and TRBJ2-5; 10 bases are shared with TRBD2. The CDR3 has 16 residues. Looked up from germline, CDR1 is MGHRA and CDR2 is YSYEKL. The chain's CDR3 is CASSQDRAGGGENQYF. The CDR3 nucleotides read TGCGCCAGCAGCCAAGATCGAGCGGGAGGGGGGGAGAACCAGTACTTC.

Concerning this clonotype itself: A read error may account for a junction end that differs from germline. This sequence joins TRBV4-2 and TRBJ2-7; D unclear. This CDR3 comprises 13 residues. The V gene's germline CDR1 is LGHNA and CDR2 YNFKEQ. CDR3 loop: CVSSQDTLYDQYF. CDR3 coding DNA: TGTGTCAGCAGCCAAGATACCCTCTACGATCAGTACTTC.

This clonotype is judged large. The chain carries TRBV11-2 and TRBJ2-3; TRBD2 agrees at 10 bases. CDR3 length equals 16 residues. The J segment lost 3 bases and the V segment lost 0 bases, leaving 3 bases of the junction unmatched. CDR1 and CDR2 from the germline V gene are SGHAT and FQNNGV. The CDR3 here is CASSLEGLAWTDTQYF. The CDR3 bases are TGTGCCAGCAGCTTAGAGGGACTAGCGTGGACAGATACGCAGTATTTT.

For this clonotype: This may come from a read error, since a much larger clone is one base off. This rearrangement joins TRBV5-1 to TRBJ2-7; 7 bases match TRBD2. V dropped 1 base and J dropped 0; count of bases not matched to a gene: 7. The CDR3 contains 16 residues. Germline V gene lookup returns CDR1 SGHRS and CDR2 YFSETQ. The CDR3 protein is CASSLSPSGISYEQYF. The DNA for the CDR3 is TGCGCCAGCAGCTTGTCTCCCAGCGGGATCTCCTACGAGCAGTACTTC. Based on the CDR3 plus reference TRBV5-1 and TRBJ2-7, the full variable domain is KAGVTQTPRYLIKTRGQQVTLSCSPISGHRSVSWYQQTPGQGLQFLFEYFSETQRNKGNFPGRFSGRQFSNSRSEMNVSTLELGDSALYLCASSLSPSGISYEQYFGPGTRLTVT.

This clonotype was seen once. This likely comes from a read error, as the CDR3 has no conserved phenylalanine or tryptophan at its end. Because the CDR3's place on the DNA is in doubt, the DNA is left out and the CDR3 is given as listed by TCRdb. The chain carries TRBV11-2 and TRBJ1-1. CDR1 and CDR2 (germline): SGHAT, FQNNGV. Termini included, the CDR3 measures 16 amino acids. CDR3 in amino acids: CANSQSWVAALTEASS.

The chain couples TRBV19 to TRBJ1-5; D ambiguous. V lost 7 bases and J lost 4, with 11 bases in between. Per the germline V gene, CDR1 is LNHDA and CDR2 is SQIVND (reference sequence). The CDR3 totals 13 residues. The CDR3 region has the DNA TGTGCCAGTAACATGGGTAGGAATCAGCCCCAGCATTTT. This encodes CASNMGRNQPQHF.

As regards this clonotype: A junction boundary mismatches the germline segment, possibly from a read error. The chain uses TRBV25-1 and TRBJ1-2, with D maybe TRBD1 (5 bases). Per germline, CDR1 MGHDK and CDR2 SYGVNS. The CDR3 extends over 12 amino acids. CDR3 sequence (DNA): TGTGCCAGCAGTGAATGGGGCTATGGTTACACCTTC. Residues: CASSEWGYGYTF.

Many counts were recorded for this clonotype. This chain connects TRBV13 to TRBJ2-5, with 8 bases aligning to TRBD2. Per the germline V gene, CDR1 is PRHDT and CDR2 is FYEKMQ (reference sequence). The CDR3 is 15 amino acids. Losses at the gene ends were 4 bases for V and 2 bases for J; bases not matched to a gene: 6. The CDR3: CASSSGLGRQETQYF. The DNA for the CDR3 is TGTGCCAGCAGCTCGGGACTAGGGAGACAAGAGACCCAGTACTTC.

For this clonotype: A much larger clone differs by one base, so this may be a read error. The chain carries TRBV28 and TRBJ1-1; weak D call: TRBD1 (6 bases). The CDR3 consists of 13 residues. Germline V gene sequence: CDR1 MDHEN, CDR2 SYDVKM. CDR3 loop: CTTTGHLGAEAFF. CDR3 DNA sequence: TGTACCACAACGGGACACCTAGGGGCTGAAGCTTTCTTT.

For this clonotype: The junction does not match germline at one end; this may be a read error. This sequence joins TRBV6-5 and TRBJ2-1; D remains unclear. CDR3 length: 15 amino acids. Per germline, CDR1 MNHEY and CDR2 SVGAGI. CDR3 amino acids: CAGSYPGNSYNEQFF. CDR3 in DNA: TGTGCCGGCAGTTACCCGGGTAACTCCTACAATGAGCAGTTCTTC.

About this clonotype: The junction shows a germline mismatch at one end, possibly a read error. V gene TRBV11-2 combines with J gene TRBJ2-2; 9 bases agree with TRBD2. CDR1 is SGHAT, CDR2 FQNNGV, per germline. This CDR3 region has 16 residues. The CDR3 coding sequence is TGTGCCAGCAGCTTAGTGGCGCTAGCGGGAAGTGGGGAGCTATTTTTT. Translation gives CASSLVALAGSGELFF.

With regard to this clonotype: This is likely a read error, given that the CDR3 carries no conserved phenylalanine or tryptophan at its end. The chain has TRBV11-2 and TRBJ2-7; D not resolved. V was shortened by 1 base and J by 1 base, with 8 bases between the two germline ends. The CDR3 contains 14 residues. The germline CDR1 and CDR2 sequences are SGHAT and FQNNGV. The CDR3 region has the DNA TGTGCCAGCAGCTTAGCTTATGGTTCCTACGAGCAGTACTAC. Residues: CASSLAYGSYEQYY.

This clonotype was recorded at least ten times. The junction differs from germline at one of its ends, possibly a read error. CDR3 coding DNA: TGCGCCAGCAGCATAGGGGGCTTGGGGGAGACCCAGTGCTTC. This sequence encodes CASSIGGLGETQCF. The chain links TRBV5-1 to TRBJ2-5; TRBD1 matches at 7 bases. Germline-derived CDR1 and CDR2 are SGHRS and YFSETQ. The CDR3 is made up of 14 amino acids.

Remarks on this clonotype: This may be a read error: a much more frequent sequence differs by one nucleotide. The rearrangement joins TRBV18 to TRBJ2-7; D is possibly TRBD2 (5 bases). The CDR3 totals 14 residues. Per germline, CDR1 KGHSH and CDR2 LQKENI. The CDR3 loop is CASPPGEGSYEQYF. The CDR3 coding sequence is TGTGCCAGCCCACCGGGTGAGGGCTCCTACGAGCAGTACTTC.

This clonotype was recorded at least ten times. At one of its ends the junction is not consistent with the germline gene, which may arise from a read error. This chain uses TRBV6-5 with TRBJ2-7; tentative D call: TRBD2 (6 bases). The CDR3 is 16 residues long. Germline CDR1 is MNHEY and CDR2 is SVGAGI. CDR3: CASSITRDFGSSEQYF. The CDR3 DNA follows: TGTGCCAGCAGTATCACCCGGGACTTTGGTTCCTCCGAGCAGTACTTC.

Note on this clonotype: A read error may account for a junction end that differs from germline. The rearrangement uses TRBV5-3 and TRBJ2-1; 9 nucleotides match TRBD1. TRBV5-3 is identified as an open reading frame with a role that is uncertain. The CDR3 totals 15 residues. The CDR3 protein is CDRSFRDRAYNEQFF. For the CDR3, the DNA is TGTGACAGAAGCTTTCGGGACAGGGCCTACAATGAGCAGTTCTTC.

The table lists this clonotype with many counts. A much larger clone lies a single base off, so this may be a read error. The chain carries TRBV12-3 or TRBV12-4 and TRBJ2-3; D is unresolved. The CDR3 extends over 14 amino acids. V lost 7 bases and J 0 bases, leaving 11 bases between the germline ends. The CDR3 loop reads CASKRVLSTDTQYF. The CDR3, as DNA: TGTGCCAGCAAAAGGGTTCTGAGCACAGATACGCAGTATTTT.

This clonotype was seen once. V gene TRBV12-3 or TRBV12-4 combines with J gene TRBJ2-1, with D possibly called TRBD1 or TRBD2 (5 bases each). The V end lost 9 bases, the J end lost 10 bases, and 22 bases lay between the germline ends. The CDR3 is 14 amino acids. CDR3 sequence reads: CASTIGQRGYEQFF. For the CDR3, the DNA is TGTGCCAGTACTATAGGTCAGAGGGGCTACGAGCAGTTCTTC.

This sequence joins TRBV4-1 and TRBJ2-5; TRBD2 agrees at 7 bases. Per the germline V gene, CDR1 is MGHRA and CDR2 is YSYEKL. The CDR3 length is 15 residues. With V trimmed by 0 bases and J by 7 bases, 8 bases remained unmatched. CDR3 sequence: CASSQDGTMPGTQYF. The CDR3 DNA is TGCGCCAGCAGCCAAGATGGGACTATGCCGGGGACCCAGTACTTC.

Details on this clonotype: The junction differs from germline at one of its ends, possibly a read error. V and J are TRBV6-1 and TRBJ2-7, with unresolved D. Germline CDR1 MNHNS, CDR2 SASEGT. CDR3 length: 15 amino acids. The CDR3 region is CANSENWHPTYEQYF. Written as DNA, the CDR3 is TGTGCCAACAGTGAGAACTGGCATCCTACCTATGAGCAGTACTTC.

This clonotype was seen repeatedly, ten times or more. The chain couples TRBV28 to TRBJ2-5, with D unclear. Trimming left V 2 bases short and J 0 bases short, with 10 bases between. CDR1 and CDR2 (germline): MDHEN, SYDVKM. The CDR3 sequence is 15 residues long. CDR3 DNA sequence: TGTGCCAGCAGTTTAGGTCGAGCCTACCAAGAGACCCAGTACTTC. It codes for CASSLGRAYQETQYF.

For this clonotype: A read error may produce the germline difference seen at one junction end. The V call is TRBV7-3, the J call TRBJ2-3; tentative D call: TRBD1 (5 bases). The CDR3 loop spans 14 amino acids. Germline CDR1 is SGHTA and CDR2 is FQGTGA. Here the CDR3 DNA reads TGTGCCAGTAGTTACGACAGCAGCACAGATACGCAGTGTTTT. It translates to CASSYDSSTDTQCF.

Worth noting for this clonotype: At one of its ends the junction is not consistent with the germline gene, which may arise from a read error. The chain joins TRBV29-1 to TRBJ2-5; D possibly corresponds to TRBD1 (5 bases). CDR3 length: 13 amino acids. The V gene's germline CDR1 is SQVTM and CDR2 ANQGSEA. The CDR3 DNA sequence: TGCAGCGCGTATCAGGGAAACCAAGGGACCCAGTACTTC. Its protein is CSAYQGNQGTQYF.

Turning to this clonotype: At one of its ends the junction is not consistent with the germline gene, which may arise from a read error. The V gene is TRBV7-8, the J gene TRBJ2-3; perhaps D is TRBD1 or TRBD2 (6 bases each). Looked up from germline, CDR1 is SGHVS and CDR2 is FQNEAQ. The CDR3 has 17 residues. The CDR3: CASSLAQAGGTHDMQYF. The CDR3 DNA reads as TGTGCCAGCAGCTTAGCCCAAGCAGGAGGGACACATGATATGCAGTATTTT.

Details on this clonotype: An end of the junction differs from the germline gene, which may be a read error. The chain is built from TRBV4-1 and TRBJ2-7; 14 bases align to TRBD2. The CDR3 is made up of 15 amino acids. From germline, CDR1 is MGHRA and CDR2 YSYEKL. CDR3: CARSLGTSGSYEQYF. The CDR3 bases are TGCGCCAGGAGCCTTGGGACTAGCGGGAGTTACGAGCAATACTTC.

Of note for this clonotype: Likely a read error: the CDR3 ends without its conserved phenylalanine or tryptophan. This chain joins TRBV6-1 and TRBJ2-7, with D possibly TRBD2 on 5 matching bases. Trimming removed 10 bases at V and 2 bases at J, with 18 bases between. Germline CDR1 is MNHNS and CDR2 is SASEGT. The CDR3 has 14 amino acids. CDR3 coding DNA: TGTGCCAACTGCCTCCGGGATAAAACCTACGAGCAGTACTTA. The encoded protein is CANCLRDKTYEQYL.

A remark on this clonotype: A junction boundary mismatches the germline segment, possibly from a read error. The chain recombines TRBV5-1 with TRBJ2-3; perhaps TRBD1 as D (6 bases). From germline, CDR1 is SGHRS and CDR2 YFSETQ. CDR3 length: 17 residues. In DNA form, the CDR3 reads TGTGCCAGCAGCTATGGGTCAGGGAGAGGTAGGACAGATACGCACTATTTT. This encodes CASSYGSGRGRTDTHYF. The whole variable domain, remainder taken from reference TRBV5-1 and TRBJ2-3, is KAGVTQTPRYLIKTRGQQVTLSCSPISGHRSVSWYQQTPGQGLQFLFEYFSETQRNKGNFPGRFSGRQFSNSRSEMNVSTLELGDSALYLCASSYGSGRGRTDTHYFGPGTRLTVL.